A selection of T cell receptor beta chains follows, all from one sample in a study of blood T cell repertoires in COVID-19. The assay was immunoSEQ multiplex PCR, and TCRdb's table has in-frame clones only and misses some. The sample shows a few hundred thousand clones, around 87% of them seen only once. Sequencing used peripheral blood. These receptor sequences come from an older woman with active or convalescent COVID-19. CDR3s include the opening cysteine and the closing phenylalanine or tryptophan. The D gene is left open where the match is weak. Only some rows state a clone size, as once, few, many or a class for expanded clones.

d_call: TRBD2
v_call: TRBV28
j_call: TRBJ2-7
clone_size: NA
cdr3_nt: TGTGCCAGCAGTTTGGTGAGCGGGGGGCCCTACGAGCAGTACTTC
cdr3_aa: CASSLVSGGPYEQYF

d_call: NA
v_call: TRBV9
j_call: TRBJ1-1
clone_size: NA
cdr3_nt: TGTGCCAGCAGCTTAGGACAGACGAACACTGAAGCTTTCTTT
cdr3_aa: CASSLGQTNTEAFF

d_call: NA
v_call: TRBV21-1
j_call: TRBJ1-1
clone_size: NA
cdr3_nt: TGTGCCAGCAGCCAGGGGGCTGGATTGAACACTGAAGCTTTCTTT
cdr3_aa: CASSQGAGLNTEAFF

d_call: NA
v_call: TRBV6-5
j_call: TRBJ1-4
clone_size: NA
cdr3_nt: TGTGCCAGCACCATCCCCGTGGGCTCTGGTGAAAAACTGTTTTTT
cdr3_aa: CASTIPVGSGEKLFF

d_call: TRBD1
v_call: TRBV7-9
j_call: TRBJ1-2
clone_size: NA
cdr3_nt: TGTGCCAGCAGCCGAACAGGACAGGCCTATGGCTACACCTTC
cdr3_aa: CASSRTGQAYGYTF

d_call: NA
v_call: TRBV5-4
j_call: TRBJ1-1
clone_size: once
cdr3_nt: TGTGCCAGCAGCTTTTTCGGACAGCGGACTGAAGCTTTCTTT
cdr3_aa: CASSFFGQRTEAFF

d_call: NA
v_call: TRBV6-5
j_call: TRBJ2-7
clone_size: NA
cdr3_nt: TGTGCCAGCAAGCGGATTCGGGCCGATTTGGGGGAGCAGTACTTC
cdr3_aa: CASKRIRADLGEQYF

d_call: TRBD2
v_call: TRBV19
j_call: TRBJ2-5
clone_size: NA
cdr3_nt: TGTGCCAGTAGTACAACCCTGGGGCGGGGGGGTCCAGAGACCCAGTACTTC
cdr3_aa: CASSTTLGRGGPETQYF

d_call: NA
v_call: TRBV7-2
j_call: TRBJ1-1
clone_size: NA
cdr3_nt: TGTGCCAGCAGCTTAGCAGGGGCAGGGGATGGAACTGAAGCTTTCTTT
cdr3_aa: CASSLAGAGDGTEAFF

d_call: TRBD1
v_call: TRBV19
j_call: TRBJ2-7
clone_size: NA
cdr3_nt: TGTGCCAGTAGTATAGGGTGGACAGGTCAGCCGAACGAGCAGTACTTC
cdr3_aa: CASSIGWTGQPNEQYF

d_call: TRBD1
v_call: TRBV7-9
j_call: TRBJ1-1
clone_size: few
cdr3_nt: TGTGCCAGCAGCTTAGGGGTTGGGGACAGCCCGATGAACACTGAAGCTTTCTTT
cdr3_aa: CASSLGVGDSPMNTEAFF

d_call: NA
v_call: TRBV6-2/TRBV6-3
j_call: TRBJ1-2
clone_size: NA
cdr3_nt: TGTGCCAGCAGTTACCAAAGAGTCTCCAGGTATGGCTACACCTTC
cdr3_aa: CASSYQRVSRYGYTF

d_call: NA
v_call: TRBV6-5
j_call: TRBJ1-1
clone_size: NA
cdr3_nt: TGTGCCAGCAGTCTTCCGGGACACAAGGGTGAAGCTTTCTTT
cdr3_aa: CASSLPGHKGEAFF

d_call: NA
v_call: TRBV7-9
j_call: TRBJ1-3
clone_size: once
cdr3_nt: TGTGCCAGCATCACATTCTCTGGAAACACCATATATTTT
cdr3_aa: CASITFSGNTIYF

d_call: TRBD2
v_call: TRBV7-2
j_call: TRBJ2-5
clone_size: NA
cdr3_nt: TGTGCCAGCAGCTTGGAGGGACTAGCGGGGGGGGCCCAGTACTTC
cdr3_aa: CASSLEGLAGGAQYF

d_call: TRBD1
v_call: TRBV7-6
j_call: TRBJ1-1
clone_size: NA
cdr3_nt: TGTGCCAGCAGCTTGCAGGGGGCCGGGAACACTGAAGCTTTCTTT
cdr3_aa: CASSLQGAGNTEAFF

d_call: NA
v_call: TRBV3-1/TRBV3-2
j_call: TRBJ1-2
clone_size: NA
cdr3_nt: TGTGCCAGCAGCCGGGCCAGTAACTATGGCTACACCTTC
cdr3_aa: CASSRASNYGYTF

d_call: NA
v_call: TRBV4-3
j_call: TRBJ1-6
clone_size: NA
cdr3_nt: TGCGCCAGCAGCCAACCCATCAACAGATGGGATTCACCCCTCCACTTT
cdr3_aa: CASSQPINRWDSPLHF